The 30 T cell receptor beta chains listed next were all sequenced from one sample in a study of neurological immune-mediated disorders. TCRdb reprocessed the 5' RACE reads with MiXCR, giving one entry per CDR3 protein. The data show 71,000 or so distinct CDR3 sequences, about 13% seen once. Stated time point: longitudinal time-point 1 (baseline). Source material: PBMCs. These receptors all come from a female donor with HTLV-1-associated myelopathy (HAM/TSP).

This clonotype was observed many times. V and J are TRBV5-1 and TRBJ1-4; 8 bases match TRBD1. J was trimmed by 7 bases and V by 2 bases; bases with no gene match: 7. The length of the CDR3 is 15 residues. The germline V gene encodes CDR1 SGHRS and CDR2 YFSETQ. The CDR3 here is CASSLAGGAGEKLFF. CDR3 coding DNA: TGCGCCAGCAGCTTAGCAGGGGGCGCTGGTGAAAAACTGTTTTTT.

The genes are TRBV27 and TRBJ2-7, with D uncertain. Per germline, CDR1 MNHEY and CDR2 SMNVEV (reference sequence). The CDR3 has 12 amino acids. Between the trimmed V and J ends, which lost 9 bases and 1 base, there was a span of 10 bases. This chain's CDR3 is CASHGLSYEQYF. CDR3 nucleotide sequence: TGTGCCAGTCACGGGCTATCCTACGAGCAGTACTTC.

For this clonotype: A read error may explain this, as a much larger clone is one base away. The rearrangement links TRBV20-1 to TRBJ2-1; 10 nucleotides match TRBD2. The germline V gene encodes CDR1 DFQATT and CDR2 SNEGSKA (reference sequence). The CDR3 loop spans 15 amino acids. V gave up 0 bases and J gave up 12 bases; unmatched junction bases: 11. CDR3 sequence (DNA): TGCAGTGCTAGAGATCTGCCTAGCGGGGGTCATGGGCAGTTCTTC. This codes for CSARDLPSGGHGQFF.

The table lists this clonotype with many counts. The genes are TRBV12-3 or TRBV12-4 and TRBJ1-5; no clear D gene. CDR3 length: 14 residues. The V end lost 3 bases, the J end lost 9 bases, and 15 bases lay between the germline ends. CDR3: CASSFASARGPQHF. The CDR3 region has the DNA TGTGCCAGCAGTTTTGCGTCGGCCCGGGGGCCCCAGCATTTT.

This clonotype was observed many times. The V and J genes are TRBV27 and TRBJ2-3; the D is unclear. The CDR3 has 12 amino acids. Germline V gives CDR1 MNHEY, CDR2 SMNVEV (reference sequence). Trimming removed 6 bases from V and 4 bases from J, with 8 bases in between. This CDR3 is CASSEGSDTQYF. CDR3 DNA: TGTGCCAGCAGCGAAGGGTCAGATACGCAGTATTTT.

This clonotype came up many times. The V and J genes are TRBV28 and TRBJ2-1; 9 positions agree with TRBD2. The V gene's germline CDR1 is MDHEN and CDR2 SYDVKM. The CDR3 contains 15 residues. Trimming took 3 bases from V and 8 from J; bases not matched to a gene: 8. CDR3 DNA: TGTGCCAGCAGTTTGGGGACTAGCATGCTCGATGAGCAGTTCTTC. Its protein is CASSLGTSMLDEQFF.

This clonotype was picked up many times. This chain joins TRBV30 and TRBJ1-1; D unresolved. Germline V lookup: CDR1 GTSNPN, CDR2 SVGIG (reference sequence). The CDR3 runs 13 residues. V gave up 0 bases and J gave up 10 bases, with 15 bases separating them. The CDR3 bases are TGTGCCTGGAGTGTTACAGCCTCTTCTCGAGCTTTCTTT. This translates into CAWSVTASSRAFF.

This clonotype came up many times. The chain employs TRBV12-3 or TRBV12-4 and TRBJ2-2; D not resolved. The CDR3 is 16 amino acids. V lost 4 bases to trimming and J lost 3 bases, with 15 bases between them. The CDR3 region has the DNA TGTGCCAGCAGTTCATCCACCCCGGGTTACACCGGGGAGCTGTTTTTT. Its protein product is CASSSSTPGYTGELFF.

J is TRBJ2-3 and V is TRBV11-2; 9 nucleotides align to TRBD2. The germline gives CDR1 SGHAT, CDR2 FQNNGV. The CDR3 is 11 residues long. Trimming at V came to 6 bases and at J to 12 bases, leaving 4 bases not matched to a gene. The CDR3 DNA follows: TGTGCCAGCAGTTCCGGGACTAGCCAGTATTTT. It specifies CASSSGTSQYF.

Remarks on this clonotype: This may come from a read error, since a much larger clone is one base off. The DNA for the CDR3 is TGTGCCAGCAGCGTAGCAGGGGCCGACCTCTTTGGGGCCAACGTACTGACTTTC. Amino acids: CASSVAGADLFGANVLTF. The chain joins TRBV9 to TRBJ2-6; tentatively, D is TRBD1 (6 bases). Germline loops: CDR1 SGDLS, CDR2 YYNGEE. The length of the CDR3 is 18 residues.

This clonotype has at least ten counts. V usage is TRBV12-3 or TRBV12-4 and J usage is TRBJ2-5; possible D gene TRBD1, 5 bases. There are 15 residues in the CDR3. V was clipped by 3 bases and J by 1 base, with 12 bases between them. Here the CDR3 reads CASSLGRTFQETQYF. The CDR3 region has the DNA TGTGCCAGCAGTTTGGGGCGCACGTTCCAAGAGACCCAGTACTTC.

The table lists this clonotype with a few counts. The chain combines TRBV6-2 or TRBV6-3 with TRBJ2-4; D might be TRBD2 (6 bases). The CDR3 is made up of 16 amino acids. CDR1 and CDR2 (germline): MNHEY, SVGEGT. Trimming took off 6 bases at V and 0 bases at J, with 15 bases between the two ends. This CDR3 is CASSEPGLRAKNIQYF. The CDR3 DNA sequence: TGTGCCAGCAGCGAACCGGGACTCCGAGCCAAAAACATTCAGTACTTC.

This clonotype has ten or more counts. The chain joins TRBV12-3 or TRBV12-4 to TRBJ2-1, with 9 positions matching TRBD2. The V gene end was trimmed by 6 bases and the J gene end by 6 bases; junction bases not matched to a gene: 6. The CDR3 has 14 amino acids. This CDR3 is CASRLSGGLNEQFF. CDR3 DNA: TGTGCCAGCAGACTTAGCGGGGGTCTCAATGAGCAGTTCTTC.

The sample holds many counts of this clonotype. The rearrangement uses TRBV28 and TRBJ2-7; D is perhaps TRBD1 (6 bases). Germline values: CDR1 MDHEN, CDR2 SYDVKM. V was trimmed by 3 bases and J by 5 bases, leaving 14 bases between them. The CDR3 runs 14 residues. In DNA form, the CDR3 reads TGTGCCAGCAGTTTCCGACAGGCTCCCCACGAGCAGTACTTC. Protein: CASSFRQAPHEQYF.

Many counts were recorded for this clonotype. This sequence joins TRBV9 and TRBJ2-3, with TRBD2 matching 10 bases. The length of the CDR3 is 17 residues. Germline V gene sequence: CDR1 SGDLS, CDR2 YYNGEE. V lost 0 bases, J lost 4 bases, and 8 bases stayed unmatched. Written as DNA, the CDR3 is TGTGCCAGCAGCGTAGTAGGTAGCGGGGGGCCTTCAGATACGCAGTATTTT. Translation gives CASSVVGSGGPSDTQYF.

Ten or more counts support this clonotype. The gene calls are TRBV30 and TRBJ1-1; tentatively, D is TRBD1 (6 bases). This CDR3 spans 14 amino acids. Trimming shortened V by 0 bases and J by 4 bases, and 12 bases separated the two germline ends. CDR1 is GTSNPN and CDR2 is SVGIG in the germline V gene (reference sequence). CDR3 DNA: TGTGCCTGGAGTGTTGGGGGCGCGAGCACTGAAGCTTTCTTT. This sequence encodes CAWSVGGASTEAFF.

Ten or more counts support this clonotype. V usage is TRBV7-2 and J usage is TRBJ2-3, with TRBD2 matching over 13 bases. Per the germline V gene, CDR1 is SGHTA and CDR2 is FQGNSA. V gave up 4 bases and J gave up 8 bases; unmatched junction bases: 3. The CDR3 is 14 amino acids. In DNA, the CDR3 is TGTGCCAGCAGCTCACTAGCGGGGGGGGGTACGCAGTATTTT. Protein product: CASSSLAGGGTQYF.

This clonotype was picked up a small number of times. The V call is TRBV18, the J call TRBJ2-1; a weak D match, TRBD1 (6 bases). Trimming took off 2 bases at V and 9 bases at J, with 17 bases between the two ends. Per the germline V gene, CDR1 is KGHSH and CDR2 is LQKENI. This CDR3 contains 15 residues. DNA of the CDR3: TGTGCCAGCTCACCATCTTCTGGGACAAAAAGTGAGCAGTTCTTC. Translation: CASSPSSGTKSEQFF.

This clonotype was seen ten or more times. This rearrangement joins TRBV18 to TRBJ1-1, with TRBD1 matching over 7 bases. V gave up 3 bases and J gave up 1 base; unmatched junction bases: 5. This CDR3 comprises 15 residues. Germline V gene sequence: CDR1 KGHSH, CDR2 LQKENI. The CDR3: CASSPTGLGNTEAFF. The CDR3, as DNA: TGTGCCAGCTCACCGACAGGGTTGGGGAACACTGAAGCTTTCTTT.

The sample holds many counts of this clonotype. The chain has TRBV11-2 and TRBJ2-3; 8 nucleotides match TRBD1. CDR1 is SGHAT, CDR2 FQNNGV, per germline. The CDR3 totals 14 residues. J was trimmed by 5 bases and V by 4 bases; bases with no gene match: 5. CDR3 protein: CASSSQGAGDTQYF. CDR3 nucleotides: TGTGCCAGCAGCTCTCAGGGGGCTGGAGATACGCAGTATTTT.

This clonotype turned up a few times. One base away lies a much larger clone, so this may be a sequencing read error. The rearrangement uses TRBV6-1 and TRBJ2-1, with D unclear. Per the germline V gene, CDR1 is MNHNS and CDR2 is SASEGT. The CDR3 length is 12 residues. CDR3 protein: CAGSEGIRAQFF. The CDR3 nucleotides read TGTGCCGGCAGTGAAGGGATACGGGCACAGTTCTTC.

This clonotype has a count of ten or more. J is TRBJ2-1 and V is TRBV4-2; tentatively, D is TRBD1 (5 bases). The CDR3 spans 14 residues. Germline loops: CDR1 LGHNA, CDR2 YNFKEQ. V gave up 4 bases and J gave up 5 bases, with 12 bases separating them. CDR3 amino acids: CASSLGGAHNEQFF. DNA of the CDR3: TGTGCCAGCAGCCTTGGTGGGGCTCACAATGAGCAGTTCTTC.

This clonotype came up many times. This rearrangement joins TRBV10-3 to TRBJ1-5; D call uncertain. The germline gives CDR1 ENHRY, CDR2 SYGVKD. Deletions cut 2 bases from V and 7 bases from J, with 18 bases between. This CDR3 region has 16 residues. The DNA for the CDR3 is TGTGCCATCAGTGAGAGGATAGGGAACCCTTCCCAGCCCCAGCATTTT. The encoded protein is CAISERIGNPSQPQHF.

This clonotype is judged medium-sized. V usage is TRBV28 and J usage is TRBJ1-6; no firm D call. V was pared by 3 bases and J by 3 bases, with 12 bases between. Germline V lookup: CDR1 MDHEN, CDR2 SYDVKM. This CDR3 region has 16 residues. CDR3 DNA: TGTGCCAGCAGTTTTGGCGGGCAGCGCTATAATTCACCCCTCCACTTT. Translation gives CASSFGGQRYNSPLHF. Full variable domain (outside the CDR3, taken from reference TRBV28 and TRBJ1-6): DVKVTQSSRYLVKRTGEKVFLECVQDMDHENMFWYRQDPGLGLRLIYFSYDVKMKEKGDIPEGYSVSREKKERFSLILESASTNQTSMYLCASSFGGQRYNSPLHFGNGTRLTVT.

The chain has TRBV20-1 and TRBJ1-1; 9 bases match TRBD1. Unmatched junction bases numbered 2, after V lost 5 bases and J lost 1 base. CDR1 and CDR2 from the germline V gene are DFQATT and SNEGSKA (reference sequence). The CDR3 loop spans 13 amino acids. DNA of the CDR3: TGCAGTGCTCCGGGACAGGGGAACACTGAAGCTTTCTTT. This encodes CSAPGQGNTEAFF.

V is TRBV5-1 and J is TRBJ2-3; the match to TRBD2 covers 12 bases. The V gene's germline CDR1 is SGHRS and CDR2 YFSETQ. The CDR3 totals 16 residues. Trimming at V came to 0 bases and at J to 2 bases, leaving 1 base not matched to a gene. CDR3 sequence: CASSLGLAGATDTQYF. The DNA for the CDR3 is TGCGCCAGCAGCTTGGGACTAGCGGGGGCCACAGATACGCAGTATTTT.

At least ten counts were recorded for this clonotype. V usage is TRBV20-1 and J usage is TRBJ2-1; D is ambiguous. Trimming stripped 3 bases from V and 0 bases from J, with 9 bases between. Germline-derived CDR1 and CDR2 are DFQATT and SNEGSKA (reference sequence). The CDR3 extends over 14 amino acids. The CDR3: CSASWPSSYNEQFF. CDR3 in DNA: TGCAGTGCTAGTTGGCCCAGCTCCTACAATGAGCAGTTCTTC.

Many counts were recorded for this clonotype. The chain's CDR3 is CASSEGQAGNTEAFF. Here the CDR3 DNA reads TGCGCCAGCAGCGAGGGACAGGCCGGGAACACTGAAGCTTTCTTT. The chain uses TRBV5-1 and TRBJ1-1; 8 bases align to TRBD1. V gave up 4 bases and J gave up 1 base; unmatched junction bases: 6. The CDR3 totals 15 residues. Germline CDR1 SGHRS, CDR2 YFSETQ.

This clonotype has a count of ten or more. The rearrangement links TRBV20-1 to TRBJ2-3; D gene unclear. Looked up from germline, CDR1 is DFQATT and CDR2 is SNEGSKA (reference sequence). This CDR3 region has 14 residues. The V gene lost 6 bases and the J gene lost 7 bases, with 20 bases spanning the gap. CDR3 sequence (DNA): TGCAGTGCCCAGCCCCCCGAAAGCGCAAATACGCAGTATTTT. The encoded protein is CSAQPPESANTQYF.

This clonotype was seen repeatedly, ten times or more. The V call is TRBV9, the J call TRBJ2-5, with D maybe TRBD1 (6 bases). Between the trimmed V and J ends, which lost 3 bases and 1 base, there was a span of 10 bases. This CDR3 region has 14 residues. The V gene's germline CDR1 is SGDLS and CDR2 YYNGEE. The CDR3 loop reads CASSEGQIQETQYF. The CDR3 region has the DNA TGTGCCAGCAGCGAAGGACAGATCCAAGAGACCCAGTACTTC. Looking up the rest from reference TRBV9 and TRBJ2-5 gives the full variable domain: DSGVTQTPKHLITATGQRVTLRCSPRSGDLSVYWYQQSLDQGLQFLIQYYNGEERAKGNILERFSAQQFPDLHSELNLSSLELGDSALYFCASSEGQIQETQYFGPGTRLLVL.